A selection of T cell receptor beta chains follows, all from one sample in a study of human T cells and chemical hapten exposure. TCRdb passed the RACE reads through MiXCR, listing each CDR3 protein once. The profile covers about 45,000 distinct CDR3 sequences, with about 4.5% appearing a single time and about 6% taken by the ten largest. Sequencing was carried out using whole blood. Receptor source: a human donor in good health. Some clones in this sample may be carry-over from other donors' samples. Both conserved end residues are part of each CDR3. D genes are given only for firm matches. Not all rows give a size; the values are once, few, many and, for expanded clones, a class.

many,TRBV3-1,15,NA,TRBJ2-1,CASSQDKGYDNEQFF,TGTGCCAGCAGCCAAGACAAGGGATACGACAATGAGCAGTTCTTC
few,TRBV27,15,NA,TRBJ1-5,CASSSTRTFNQPQHF,TGTGCCAGCAGTTCGACCCGGACTTTCAATCAGCCCCAGCATTTT
NA,TRBV12-3/TRBV12-4,16,TRBD2,TRBJ2-3,CASTRLAGDGTDTQYF,TGTGCCAGCACCCGACTAGCGGGAGACGGCACAGATACGCAGTATTTT
many,TRBV20-1,15,NA,TRBJ2-3,CSALPRRASTDTQYF,TGCAGTGCTCTTCCACGACGAGCCAGCACAGATACGCAGTATTTT
many,TRBV6-5,14,TRBD1,TRBJ1-5,CASSRGQGFWPQHF,TGTGCCAGCAGTAGGGGACAGGGGTTTTGGCCCCAGCATTTT
few,TRBV3-1,15,NA,TRBJ1-4,CASSQETATNEKLFF,TGTGCCAGCAGCCAAGAAACCGCAACTAATGAAAAACTGTTTTTT
NA,TRBV13,14,TRBD2,TRBJ2-7,CAGATSGSRDEQYF,TGTGCCGGGGCCACTAGCGGATCAAGGGACGAGCAGTACTTC
few,TRBV3-1,17,TRBD2,TRBJ2-3,CASSQESSGSSADTQYF,TGTGCCAGCAGCCAAGAGAGTAGCGGGAGTTCCGCAGATACGCAGTATTTT
few,TRBV28,17,TRBD2,TRBJ2-1,CASTTLGGLGGYNEQFF,TGTGCCAGCACTACACTTGGGGGACTAGGCGGTTACAATGAGCAGTTCTTC
few,TRBV28,14,NA,TRBJ1-4,CASSFRGPREKLFF,TGTGCCAGCAGTTTCCGTGGACCGCGTGAAAAACTGTTTTTT
few,TRBV15,15,NA,TRBJ2-7,CATSTIGGSLYEQYF,TGTGCCACCAGCACTATAGGCGGGTCCCTCTACGAGCAGTACTTC
many,TRBV7-9,14,TRBD1,TRBJ1-1,CASTADRIGAEAFF,TGTGCCAGCACCGCGGACAGGATTGGCGCTGAAGCTTTCTTT
many,TRBV28,14,TRBD1,TRBJ1-1,CASTFPGTGFEAFF,TGTGCCAGCACCTTCCCCGGGACAGGGTTTGAAGCTTTCTTT
many,TRBV24-1,14,NA,TRBJ2-2,CATRERVNTGELFF,TGTGCCACCAGAGAGCGGGTGAACACCGGGGAGCTGTTTTTT
many,TRBV9,15,TRBD2,TRBJ2-3,CASAGTSGSTDTQYF,TGTGCCAGCGCCGGCACTAGCGGATCCACAGATACGCAGTATTTT
few,TRBV13,14,NA,TRBJ1-2,CASSIDGINYGYTF,TGTGCCAGCAGCATCGACGGAATTAACTATGGCTACACCTTC
many,TRBV20-1,15,NA,TRBJ2-3,CSARNPSEPRDTQYF,TGCAGTGCTAGAAACCCCAGCGAGCCCAGAGATACGCAGTATTTT
many,TRBV9,13,NA,TRBJ2-3,CASSEGSTDTQYF,TGTGCCAGCAGCGAAGGGAGCACAGATACGCAGTATTTT
many,TRBV20-1,15,TRBD2,TRBJ2-3,CSAAGTSGYTDTQYF,TGCAGTGCTGCTGGGACTAGCGGTTACACAGATACGCAGTATTTT
few,TRBV20-1,14,NA,TRBJ2-7,CSAGMGSGRYEQYF,TGCAGTGCCGGGATGGGTTCGGGTCGGTACGAGCAGTACTTC
few,TRBV24-1,16,NA,TRBJ2-3,CATSDFQGYGTDTQYF,TGTGCCACCAGTGATTTCCAAGGTTACGGCACAGATACGCAGTATTTT
NA,TRBV30,17,NA,TRBJ2-2,CAWSVFFQITNTGELFF,TGTGCCTGGAGTGTTTTTTTTCAGATAACGAACACCGGGGAGCTGTTTTTT
many,TRBV4-1,16,TRBD2,TRBJ2-7,CASSQGLAGGSYEQYF,TGCGCCAGCAGCCAAGGACTAGCGGGTGGCTCCTACGAGCAGTACTTC
few,TRBV11-2,12,NA,TRBJ1-1,CASSLNRDQAFF,TGTGCCAGCAGCTTAAACCGGGATCAAGCTTTCTTT
few,TRBV6-1,14,NA,TRBJ1-1,CASSEARLNTEAFF,TGTGCCAGCAGTGAAGCACGACTGAACACTGAAGCTTTCTTT
many,TRBV10-3,15,NA,TRBJ2-7,CAISESGQGSNEQYF,TGTGCCATCAGTGAGTCTGGGCAGGGAAGTAACGAGCAGTACTTC
few,TRBV20-1,13,TRBD2,TRBJ2-3,CSARGSGGDTQYF,TGCAGTGCCAGAGGGAGCGGGGGGGATACGCAGTATTTT
few,TRBV7-3,14,TRBD1,TRBJ2-7,CASSPGTGTYEQYF,TGTGCCAGCAGCCCCGGGACAGGCACCTACGAGCAGTACTTC
few,TRBV30,13,NA,TRBJ1-5,CAWRGTVNQPQHF,TGTGCCTGGAGAGGGACGGTCAATCAGCCCCAGCATTTT
many,TRBV6-5,15,TRBD2,TRBJ2-1,CASSSPIAGEDEQFF,TGTGCCAGCAGCTCCCCTATAGCGGGAGAGGATGAGCAGTTCTTC
many,TRBV12-3/TRBV12-4,16,NA,TRBJ1-4,CASSLQATATNEKLFF,TGTGCCAGCAGTTTACAGGCGACTGCAACTAATGAAAAACTGTTTTTT
NA,TRBV27,13,NA,TRBJ1-5,CASRLVIGQPQHF,TGTGCCAGCCGTTTGGTGATCGGTCAGCCCCAGCATTTT
many,TRBV6-5,13,NA,TRBJ1-3,CASSELSGNTIYF,TGTGCCAGCAGTGAACTCTCTGGAAACACCATATATTTT
few,TRBV29-1,12,NA,TRBJ2-7,CSVSSGMPEQYF,TGCAGCGTCTCCAGCGGCATGCCCGAGCAGTACTTC
few,TRBV20-1,15,NA,TRBJ1-2,CSASPRRGGGYGYTF,TGCAGTGCTAGTCCCCGGAGGGGAGGCGGGTATGGCTACACCTTC
NA,TRBV29-1,12,NA,TRBJ2-3,CSVGLLTDTQYF,TGCAGCGTTGGACTTCTCACAGATACGCAGTATTTT
many,TRBV12-3/TRBV12-4,14,NA,TRBJ2-5,CASSLGGGGETQYF,TGTGCCAGCAGTTTAGGCGGAGGAGGGGAGACCCAGTACTTC
many,TRBV20-1,16,NA,TRBJ1-5,CSARVPGEIGNQPQHF,TGCAGTGCTAGAGTTCCAGGGGAGATCGGCAATCAGCCCCAGCATTTT
many,TRBV6-5,15,TRBD2,TRBJ2-3,CASSSQAGRTDTQYF,TGTGCCAGCAGTTCACAAGCGGGACGCACAGATACGCAGTATTTT
many,TRBV20-1,16,TRBD1,TRBJ2-3,CSACPGQGRWADTQYF,TGCAGTGCTTGCCCGGGACAGGGAAGGTGGGCAGATACGCAGTATTTT
NA,TRBV18,16,NA,TRBJ1-4,CASSTTEIGSNEKLFF,TGTGCCAGCTCAACGACAGAAATCGGTTCTAATGAAAAACTGTTTTTT
many,TRBV29-1,12,NA,TRBJ1-4,CSVVSSNEKLFF,TGCAGCGTTGTATCGAGTAATGAAAAACTGTTTTTT
few,TRBV6-6,14,TRBD1,TRBJ1-2,CASDGQGVPDGYTF,TGTGCCAGCGATGGACAGGGGGTACCGGATGGCTACACCTTC
NA,TRBV14,15,NA,TRBJ1-4,CASSQVGQGQRKLFF,TGTGCCAGCAGCCAAGTAGGTCAGGGGCAACGGAAACTGTTTTTT
few,TRBV27,16,TRBD1,TRBJ1-6,CASGTGTGEGHSPLHF,TGTGCCAGCGGGACCGGGACAGGGGAAGGGCATTCACCCCTCCACTTT